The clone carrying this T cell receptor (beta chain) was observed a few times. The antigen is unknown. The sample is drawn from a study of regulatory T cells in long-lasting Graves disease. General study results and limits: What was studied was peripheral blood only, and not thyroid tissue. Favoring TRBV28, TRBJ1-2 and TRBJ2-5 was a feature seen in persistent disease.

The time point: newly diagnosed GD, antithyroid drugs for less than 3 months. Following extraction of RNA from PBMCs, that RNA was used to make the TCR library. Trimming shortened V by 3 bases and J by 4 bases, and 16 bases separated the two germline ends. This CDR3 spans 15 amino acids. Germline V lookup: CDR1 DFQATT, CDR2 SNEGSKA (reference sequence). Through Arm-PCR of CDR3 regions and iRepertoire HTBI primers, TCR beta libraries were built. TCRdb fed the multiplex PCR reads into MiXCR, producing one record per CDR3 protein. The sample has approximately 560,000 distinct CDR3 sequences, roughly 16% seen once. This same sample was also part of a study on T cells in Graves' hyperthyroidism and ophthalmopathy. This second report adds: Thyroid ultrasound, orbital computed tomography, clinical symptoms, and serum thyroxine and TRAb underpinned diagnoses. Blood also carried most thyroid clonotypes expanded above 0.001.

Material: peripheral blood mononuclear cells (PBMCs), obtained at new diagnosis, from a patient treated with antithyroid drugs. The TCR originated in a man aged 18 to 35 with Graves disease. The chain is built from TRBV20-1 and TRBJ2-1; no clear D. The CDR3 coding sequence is TGCAGTGCTAGGACGCATGGCCGGTCGTACAATGAGCAGTTCTTC. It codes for CSARTHGRSYNEQFF.